The entry below describes one T cell receptor beta chain. Its matching antigen is unknown. The assay was immunoSEQ multiplex PCR, and TCRdb's table has in-frame clones only and misses some. The sample has about 130,000 clones, over 90% seen once; the top ten hold roughly 6.6%. The data originate from a study of T cell responses to AZD1222 COVID-19 vaccine. Points from the study as a whole: Regions left unmutated in variants are reportedly the target of nearly half of spike-specific TCRs.

Trimming shortened V by 4 bases and J by 7 bases, and 13 bases separated the two germline ends. CDR1 and CDR2 (germline): SGHTA, FQGNSA. The CDR3 is 13 amino acids. The clonotype originates from an adult in good health. The chain links TRBV7-2 to TRBJ1-2, with a possible D match to TRBD1 (6 bases). The sequenced sample was peripheral blood, obtained on day 0 of AZD1222 vaccination. This CDR3 reads CASSSGGGAGYTF. The CDR3 coding sequence is TGTGCCAGCAGCTCAGGCGGGGGCGCTGGCTACACCTTC.